Following are 25 T cell receptor beta chains from one sample sequenced in a study of T-cell memory formation after mild COVID-19. Each CDR3 protein is one row after TCRdb ran MiXCR on the 5' RACE reads. The sample has roughly 14,000 distinct CDR3 sequences; roughly 21% are singletons. Sequenced: PBMCs or a T cell subset sorted from them (not recorded which). These receptors all come from a man aged 18-30 years who had mild COVID-19 (a few samples of this study predate the infection). Cell type and time point are not known.

This clonotype came up a few times. The chain is built from TRBV29-1 and TRBJ2-7, with 12 bases fitting TRBD1. Germline lookup yields CDR1 SQVTM and CDR2 ANQGSEA. The length of the CDR3 is 12 residues. The CDR3 DNA reads TGCAGTGCCGGGACAGGGGGCAACGAGCAGTACTTC. It codes for CSAGTGGNEQYF.

This clonotype occurred many times. The chain combines TRBV28 with TRBJ2-3, with 11 bases lining up with TRBD2. The CDR3 runs 14 residues. Trimming cost V 6 bases and J 4 bases; bases outside gene matches: 3. CDR1 is MDHEN and CDR2 is SYDVKM in the germline V gene. The CDR3, as DNA: TGTGCCAGCAGGCTAGCGGGGGGTGCAGATACGCAGTATTTT. Amino acids: CASRLAGGADTQYF. Based on the CDR3 plus reference TRBV28 and TRBJ2-3, the full variable domain is DVKVTQSSRYLVKRTGEKVFLECVQDMDHENMFWYRQDPGLGLRLIYFSYDVKMKEKGDIPEGYSVSREKKERFSLILESASTNQTSMYLCASRLAGGADTQYFGPGTRLTVL.

This chain uses TRBV5-1 with TRBJ2-1; the D gene is possibly TRBD2 (5 bases). The CDR3 is made up of 16 amino acids. With 9 bases removed from V and 0 bases from J, the gap between germline ends came to 19 bases. Germline CDR1 SGHRS, CDR2 YFSETQ. The CDR3 sequence: CATRLSGDSSYNEQFF. In DNA form, the CDR3 reads TGCGCCACCCGACTAAGCGGCGATAGCTCCTACAATGAGCAGTTCTTC.

This clonotype was picked up many times. The rearrangement joins TRBV7-2 to TRBJ1-1; D gene uncertain. The V end was cut by 0 bases, the J end by 7 bases, with 9 bases between. This CDR3 has 13 amino acids. CDR1 and CDR2 from the germline V gene are SGHTA and FQGNSA. In DNA form, the CDR3 reads TGTGCCAGCAGCTTAGCGCTAACCGGTGAAGCTTTCTTT. It codes for CASSLALTGEAFF.

This chain uses TRBV12-3 or TRBV12-4 with TRBJ2-1, with D possibly being TRBD1 or TRBD2 (6 bases each). The CDR3 is 17 residues long. The V end lost 0 bases, the J end lost 2 bases, and 14 bases lay between the germline ends. CDR3 coding DNA: TGTGCCAGCAGTTTAGCGGAGGGGGGTCGCGCCTACAATGAGCAGTTCTTC. Amino acids: CASSLAEGGRAYNEQFF.

The sample holds a few counts of this clonotype. The chain has TRBV6-2 or TRBV6-3 and TRBJ1-1; D is possibly TRBD1 (5 bases). The CDR3 is made up of 15 amino acids. Per germline, CDR1 MNHEY and CDR2 SVGEGT. V was shortened by 5 bases and J by 0 bases, with 13 bases between the two germline ends. The CDR3 nucleotides are TGTGCCAGCAGTCTCTCGACAGCCCTGAACACTGAAGCTTTCTTT. It codes for CASSLSTALNTEAFF.

This clonotype was found many times. The chain joins TRBV12-3 or TRBV12-4 to TRBJ2-4, with 12 bases lining up with TRBD2. The V segment lost 3 bases and the J segment 3 bases; nucleotides outside the gene matches: 9. The CDR3 consists of 18 residues. CDR3 region: CASSFPSGGAEDKNIQYF. CDR3 DNA: TGTGCCAGCAGTTTTCCTAGCGGGGGGGCTGAGGACAAAAACATTCAGTACTTC.

This clonotype appeared many times. The J gene is TRBJ1-2, the V gene TRBV5-1, with a tentative D call TRBD1 (6 bases). This CDR3 spans 18 amino acids. Germline lookup yields CDR1 SGHRS and CDR2 YFSETQ. V was trimmed by 4 bases and J by 3 bases, leaving 25 bases between them. CDR3 sequence reads: CASSPAEGTKFLYYGYTF. The CDR3 DNA sequence: TGCGCCAGCAGCCCCGCCGAGGGGACAAAATTCCTTTACTATGGCTACACCTTC.

The rearrangement links TRBV5-1 to TRBJ2-5; 9 positions match TRBD2. This CDR3 has 15 residues. Trimming took 4 bases from V and 5 from J; bases not matched to a gene: 9. CDR1 and CDR2 from the germline V gene are SGHRS and YFSETQ. CDR3 nucleotide sequence: TGCGCCAGCAGCCCCTTAGCGGGGGTCACGGAGACCCAGTACTTC. It yields the protein CASSPLAGVTETQYF.

This clonotype was detected many times. This rearrangement joins TRBV21-1 to TRBJ2-7. TRBV21-1 is deemed a pseudogene. The CDR3 extends over 16 amino acids. CDR3 region: CASSPLGQDRSYEQYV. The CDR3 nucleotides read TGTGCCAGCAGCCCTCTTGGGCAGGACAGGTCCTACGAGCAGTACGTC.

In this sample, this clonotype turned up a few times. The rearrangement joins TRBV6-2 or TRBV6-3 to TRBJ2-7; 8 bases map to TRBD1. Germline CDR1 reads MNHEY; CDR2 reads SVGEGT. The CDR3 has 12 residues. V gave up 6 bases and J gave up 6 bases; unmatched junction bases: 4. The CDR3 DNA reads TGTGCCAGCAGCGTGGACAGGGCCGAGCAGTACGTC. This gives the protein CASSVDRAEQYV.

There are many counts of this clonotype. The chain carries TRBV7-2 and TRBJ2-7, with D possibly TRBD1 on 6 matching bases. Germline CDR1 and CDR2: SGHTA and FQGNSA. The V and J ends lost 1 base and 4 bases respectively, with 11 bases between them. The CDR3 covers 14 residues. In nucleotides, the CDR3 is TGTGCCAGCAGCTTAGTGGGGGCAGGGTACGAGCAGTACTTC. This gives the protein CASSLVGAGYEQYF.

This clonotype was picked up many times. This chain uses TRBV2 with TRBJ2-5, with 11 nucleotides matching TRBD1. Per germline, CDR1 SNHLY and CDR2 FYNNEI. Unmatched junction bases numbered 11, after V lost 7 bases and J lost 4 bases. The CDR3 sequence is 16 residues long. CDR3: CASNHRDRGVRETQYF. The CDR3 DNA is TGTGCCAGCAATCACCGGGACAGGGGGGTGCGAGAGACCCAGTACTTC.

This chain joins TRBV12-3 or TRBV12-4 and TRBJ1-2, with D uncertain. V dropped 4 bases and J dropped 4 bases, with 13 bases sitting between them. The CDR3 is 14 amino acids. CDR3 bases: TGTGCCAGCAGTTCACGACGGGGAGCCTATGGCTACACCTTC. This translates into CASSSRRGAYGYTF.

This clonotype was counted at least ten times. This chain links TRBV3-2 with TRBJ1-2; the D call TRBD1 from the table was never checked on the DNA. TRBV3-2 is a recognized pseudogene. CDR3 size: 17 residues. The CDR3 DNA follows: TGTGCCAGCAGCCCGTCCCGGGACAGGGAGGGTCGGTATGGCTACACCTTC. It encodes CASSPSRDREGRYGYTF.

The chain employs TRBV20-1 and TRBJ2-7, with D uncertain. The CDR3 is made up of 14 amino acids. V lost 0 bases and J lost 2, with 11 bases in between. The germline V gene has CDR1 DFQATT and CDR2 SNEGSKA (reference sequence). The CDR3 protein is CSARDFVKPYEQYF. In DNA form, the CDR3 reads TGCAGTGCTAGAGATTTCGTCAAGCCCTACGAGCAGTACTTC.

This clonotype was seen many times. This chain connects TRBV12-3 or TRBV12-4 to TRBJ2-3, with 7 bases fitting TRBD1. V dropped 3 bases and J dropped 2; count of bases not matched to a gene: 5. The CDR3 spans 15 residues. The CDR3 spells CASSLGQTYTDTQYF. The CDR3 region has the DNA TGTGCCAGCAGTTTGGGACAGACGTACACAGATACGCAGTATTTT.

Ten or more counts support this clonotype. The V gene is TRBV28, the J gene TRBJ2-3; the D is unclear. Germline CDR1 MDHEN, CDR2 SYDVKM. The CDR3 is 15 residues long. The V and J ends lost 3 bases and 2 bases respectively, with 12 bases between them. In nucleotides, the CDR3 is TGTGCCAGCAGTTTCGGGTCAGTCCCCACAGATACGCAGTATTTT. It translates to CASSFGSVPTDTQYF.

This clonotype has only a few counts. The V call is TRBV30, the J call TRBJ1-5; D might be TRBD1 (5 bases). Between the trimmed V and J ends, which lost 2 bases and 5 bases, there was a span of 13 bases. The germline CDR1 and CDR2 sequences are GTSNPN and SVGIG (reference sequence). The CDR3 contains 14 residues. CDR3 amino acids: CAWSSWRGDQPQHF. In nucleotides, the CDR3 is TGTGCCTGGAGTTCTTGGCGGGGGGATCAGCCCCAGCATTTT.

The genes are TRBV12-3 or TRBV12-4 and TRBJ1-4; D not certain. V lost 5 bases and J 8 bases, leaving 15 bases between the germline ends. The CDR3 sequence is 14 residues long. DNA of the CDR3: TGTGCCAGCAGTCGAATCCCAGGCGGGGAAAAACTGTTTTTT. Residues: CASSRIPGGEKLFF.

The CDR3 region is CASSLVGARDIQYF. Here the CDR3 DNA reads TGCGCCAGCAGCTTGGTGGGGGCGAGGGACATTCAGTACTTC. The chain couples TRBV5-1 to TRBJ2-4, with D possibly being TRBD1 (6 bases). Germline V gives CDR1 SGHRS, CDR2 YFSETQ. V was pared by 0 bases and J by 8 bases, with 12 bases between. The CDR3 consists of 14 residues.

This clonotype has ten or more counts. CDR3 sequence: CASSLERTGGGYTF. CDR3 sequence (DNA): TGCGCCAGCAGCTTGGAACGGACAGGCGGGGGCTACACCTTC. V is TRBV5-1 and J is TRBJ1-2; 7 bases map to TRBD1. The CDR3 extends over 14 amino acids. V lost 0 bases to trimming and J lost 8 bases; unmatched junction nucleotides: 7. Germline V gives CDR1 SGHRS, CDR2 YFSETQ.

This clonotype occurred many times. The gene calls are TRBV12-3 or TRBV12-4 and TRBJ2-1; D is ambiguous. The V gene lost 5 bases and the J gene lost 2 bases, with 16 bases spanning the gap. This CDR3 has 16 amino acids. This CDR3 is CASSRLTATPYNEQFF. Written as DNA, the CDR3 is TGTGCCAGCAGTCGCCTTACGGCGACCCCCTACAATGAGCAGTTCTTC.

The chain employs TRBV5-8 and TRBJ2-4; 12 positions agree with TRBD1. The CDR3 is made up of 15 amino acids. With V trimmed by 4 bases and J by 5 bases, 4 bases remained unmatched. Germline V gene sequence: CDR1 SGHTS, CDR2 YDEGEE. CDR3 protein: CASSRDRGRENIQYF. In DNA form, the CDR3 reads TGTGCCAGCAGCCGGGACAGGGGGCGAGAAAACATTCAGTACTTC. Supplemented by reference TRBV5-8 and TRBJ2-4, the full variable domain reads EAGVTQSPTHLIKTRGQQATLRCSPISGHTSVYWYQQALGLGLQFLLWYDEGEERNRGNFPPRFSGRQFPNYSSELNVNALELEDSALYLCASSRDRGRENIQYFGAGTRLSVL.

This clonotype was detected many times. This rearrangement joins TRBV6-5 to TRBJ2-1, with 10 bases matching TRBD1. The CDR3 is made up of 15 amino acids. CDR1 and CDR2 (germline): MNHEY, SVGAGI. V dropped 2 bases and J dropped 7; count of bases not matched to a gene: 5. DNA of the CDR3: TGTGCCAGCAGTTACGGGACAGGGGTGGCAAATGAGCAGTTCTTC. Its translation is CASSYGTGVANEQFF.